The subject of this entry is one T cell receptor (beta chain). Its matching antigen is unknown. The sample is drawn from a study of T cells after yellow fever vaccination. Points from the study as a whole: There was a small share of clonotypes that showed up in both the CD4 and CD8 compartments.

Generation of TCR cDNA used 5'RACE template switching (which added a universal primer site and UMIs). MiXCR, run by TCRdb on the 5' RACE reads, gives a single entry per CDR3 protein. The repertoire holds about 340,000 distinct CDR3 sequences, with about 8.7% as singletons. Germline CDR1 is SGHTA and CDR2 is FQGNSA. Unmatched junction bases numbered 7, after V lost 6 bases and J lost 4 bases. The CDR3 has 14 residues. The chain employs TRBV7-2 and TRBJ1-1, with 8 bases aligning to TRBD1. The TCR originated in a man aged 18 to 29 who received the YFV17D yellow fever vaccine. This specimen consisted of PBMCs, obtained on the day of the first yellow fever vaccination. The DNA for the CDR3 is TGTGCCAGCAGAAATGCAGGGGGCTTCACTGAAGCTTTCTTT. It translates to CASRNAGGFTEAFF.